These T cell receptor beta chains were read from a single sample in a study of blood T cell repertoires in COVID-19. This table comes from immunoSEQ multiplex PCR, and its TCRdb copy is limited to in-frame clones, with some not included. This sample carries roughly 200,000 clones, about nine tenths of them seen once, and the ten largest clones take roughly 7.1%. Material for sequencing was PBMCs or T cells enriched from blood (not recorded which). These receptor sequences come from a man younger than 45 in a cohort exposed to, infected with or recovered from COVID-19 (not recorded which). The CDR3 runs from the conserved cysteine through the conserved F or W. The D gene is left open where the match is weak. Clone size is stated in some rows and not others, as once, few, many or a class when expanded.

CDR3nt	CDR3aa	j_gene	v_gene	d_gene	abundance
TGTGCCAGCTCACCACAGCTCCAAGAGACCCAGTACTTC	CASSPQLQETQYF	TRBJ2-5	TRBV18	-	-
TGCGCCAGCAGTCATACCGGAGTCGGAGCTTTCTTT	CASSHTGVGAFF	TRBJ1-1	TRBV5-1	-	-
TGTGCCAGCAGCTTGGACGGGACACAAATCTCTGGGGCCAACGTCCTGACTTTC	CASSLDGTQISGANVLTF	TRBJ2-6	TRBV5-8	-	once
TGTGCCAGTAGTACAATGGGGACAGCTAATGAAAAACTGTTTTTT	CASSTMGTANEKLFF	TRBJ1-4	TRBV19	TRBD1	-
TGTGCCACCAGTGGCGACCAAGAGACCCAGTACTTC	CATSGDQETQYF	TRBJ2-5	TRBV24-1	-	-
TGCAGCGTTCAACTAAGCACAGATACGCAGTATTTT	CSVQLSTDTQYF	TRBJ2-3	TRBV29-1	-	-
TGTGCCAGCCGACCGAGAAACGGCGGAGCAACAGATACGCAGTATTTT	CASRPRNGGATDTQYF	TRBJ2-3	TRBV7-2	-	-
TGTGCCAGCAGTTTAGGTAGTGCGGGAGGCCCTCAGGAGACCCAGTACTTC	CASSLGSAGGPQETQYF	TRBJ2-5	TRBV28	TRBD2	-
TGCGCCAGCAGCCCTGACACATCGAACACCGGGGAGCTGTTTTTT	CASSPDTSNTGELFF	TRBJ2-2	TRBV5-1	-	-
TGTGCCAGCAAAAGCGGGAGGGGGGAAGATACGCAGTATTTT	CASKSGRGEDTQYF	TRBJ2-3	TRBV2	TRBD2	-
TGTGCCACCAGCTCGACGGAGGGCGGGATTTTTTACGAGCAGTACTTC	CATSSTEGGIFYEQYF	TRBJ2-7	TRBV15	-	-
TGTGCCAGCAGCCCCTCTATGTCGCCGGGGGGAGAAAAACTGTTTTTT	CASSPSMSPGGEKLFF	TRBJ1-4	TRBV7-2	-	-
TGTGCCAGCAGGCAGGGGTACTATGGCTACACCTTC	CASRQGYYGYTF	TRBJ1-2	TRBV28	-	-
TGTGCCAGCAGCTTCCATGACAGTTGGGGGGGGAATGAGCAGTTCTTC	CASSFHDSWGGNEQFF	TRBJ2-1	TRBV5-8	TRBD2	-
TGTGCTAGTGGCGATGCGGGAAGAGAGACCCAGTACTTC	CASGDAGRETQYF	TRBJ2-5	TRBV12-5	-	-
TGTGCCAGCTCACCCCGCCCGGGACAGGGGGCGCCCCCGAACACCGGGGAGCTGTTTTTT	CASSPRPGQGAPPNTGELFF	TRBJ2-2	TRBV18	TRBD1	-
TGTGCCAGCAGTTTATGGCCTATTACAGCGGGGGTGAAGCGCAGGGAGCAGTTCTTC	CASSLWPITAGVKRREQFF	TRBJ2-1	TRBV28	TRBD2	-
TGTGCCAGCAGCGTAGTTGGACTAGCGGGAGCGGGGACCGGGGAGCTGTTTTTT	CASSVVGLAGAGTGELFF	TRBJ2-2	TRBV9	TRBD2	-
TGTGCCACCACCCTCTCTAGCGACCAGGGCGGTGAGCAGTTCTTC	CATTLSSDQGGEQFF	TRBJ2-1	TRBV7-2	-	-
TGCGCCAGCAGCACAGCGGGAGATAATGAGCAGTTCTTC	CASSTAGDNEQFF	TRBJ2-1	TRBV4-1	TRBD2	-
TGTGCCAGCACCTCACAGGGGGGGTGGGATGGCTACACCTTC	CASTSQGGWDGYTF	TRBJ1-2	TRBV6-5	TRBD1	-
TGTGCCAGCGTTGGACAGAGCAATCAGCCCCAGCATTTT	CASVGQSNQPQHF	TRBJ1-5	TRBV6-5	-	-
TGTGCCAGTACCCAGGACAGGGTCCCTTTCAATGAGCAGTTCTTC	CASTQDRVPFNEQFF	TRBJ2-1	TRBV19	TRBD1	-
TGTGCCAGCTCACCACAGGGACTCGGGCAGCCCCAGCATTTT	CASSPQGLGQPQHF	TRBJ1-5	TRBV18	-	-
TGTGCCACCAGCAGAGATCCAGCGGGAGGGAACACCGGGGAGCTGTTTTTT	CATSRDPAGGNTGELFF	TRBJ2-2	TRBV15	TRBD2	-
TGTGCCAGCAGCTTCGTCGGGACAGGGGCCTACGAGCAGTACTTC	CASSFVGTGAYEQYF	TRBJ2-7	TRBV5-4	TRBD1	-
TGTGCCAGCAGCGCGGGACTAGGTTTTCTCGAGCAGTACTTC	CASSAGLGFLEQYF	TRBJ2-7	TRBV9	TRBD2	-
TGTGCCAGCAGTTACAGGGGAGACACCGGGGAGCTGTTTTTT	CASSYRGDTGELFF	TRBJ2-2	TRBV27	TRBD1	many
TGTGCCAGCAGTTTACACGGGGGTAACTATGGCTACACCTTC	CASSLHGGNYGYTF	TRBJ1-2	TRBV28	-	-
TGTGCCAGCAGTAGGACAGTCGGCAATCAGCCCCAGCATTTT	CASSRTVGNQPQHF	TRBJ1-5	TRBV6-2/TRBV6-3	-	-
TGTGCCAGCTCACACGACGGGACAGCAACTAATGAAAAACTGTTTTTT	CASSHDGTATNEKLFF	TRBJ1-4	TRBV18	TRBD1	-
TGCAGCGTCCCGTGGAGGGGGCCCCGGACTAGCGGGGCGAGCTCCTACAATGAGCAGTTCTTC	CSVPWRGPRTSGASSYNEQFF	TRBJ2-1	TRBV29-1	TRBD2	-
TGTGCCAGCAGCTTAGGGGGGGGCGGCCTTTGGGATGAGCAGTTCTTC	CASSLGGGGLWDEQFF	TRBJ2-1	TRBV11-2	-	few
TGTGCCAGCAGTTCCCACCGCATAGCGGAACCGAACACCGGGGAGCTGTTTTTT	CASSSHRIAEPNTGELFF	TRBJ2-2	TRBV25-1	-	few
TGTGCCAGCTCACCCCGAACAGGGGGTAACACTGAAGCTTTCTTT	CASSPRTGGNTEAFF	TRBJ1-1	TRBV18	TRBD1	once
TGCGCCAGCAGCCAAGATCATGGAGGTTCATCACCCCTCCACTTT	CASSQDHGGSSPLHF	TRBJ1-6	TRBV4-1	-	once
TGTGCCAGTCCGGAGGACGGGATCAACTATGGCTACACCTTC	CASPEDGINYGYTF	TRBJ1-2	TRBV7-9	-	-
TGTGCCACCAGCAGAGCGCCCCGGACTAGCGGGTTAGCCAAAAACATTCAGTACTTC	CATSRAPRTSGLAKNIQYF	TRBJ2-4	TRBV15	TRBD2	-
TGTGCCAGCAGCGTAAAGATGACGGGACAGAAGAACACCGGGGAGCTGTTTTTT	CASSVKMTGQKNTGELFF	TRBJ2-2	TRBV9	TRBD1	once
TGCGCCAGCAGCCAAGATTCCCCGAGGGCAGGGGCCAACGTCCTGACTTTC	CASSQDSPRAGANVLTF	TRBJ2-6	TRBV4-3	-	-
TGCGCCAGCAGCTTGGTCCAGCGGGGGGAGACCCAGTACTTC	CASSLVQRGETQYF	TRBJ2-5	TRBV5-1	TRBD2	once
TGTGCCAGCAGCCCTTCCCCAGGGGCGACCAACTATGGCTACACCTTC	CASSPSPGATNYGYTF	TRBJ1-2	TRBV7-8	-	-
TGCAGTTATGCGGGGCGGGAGAGCTCCTACGAGCAGTACTTC	CSYAGRESSYEQYF	TRBJ2-7	TRBV29-1	TRBD2	-
TGTGCCAGCAAAGGGGGGGAATTGAACACTGAAGCTTTCTTT	CASKGGELNTEAFF	TRBJ1-1	TRBV28	-	-
TGTGCCAGCAGTGAAGCATCGGGGAGAGGCCAGCCCCAGCATTTT	CASSEASGRGQPQHF	TRBJ1-5	TRBV6-1	-	-
TGTGCCAGCAGTTTGGCTAGCGGGAGGACTGAAGCCTACAATGAGCAGTTCTTC	CASSLASGRTEAYNEQFF	TRBJ2-1	TRBV27	TRBD2	once
TGTGCCAGCAGCTTGTTCCAGGGGGCCACTGAAGCTTTCTTT	CASSLFQGATEAFF	TRBJ1-1	TRBV5-5	TRBD1	-
TGTGCCAGCAGCTTAGGGGCGGGGAATGCCTACGAGCAGTACTTC	CASSLGAGNAYEQYF	TRBJ2-7	TRBV7-6	-	-
TGTGCCAGCAGCCTGCTAGCGGGAGTGAGGGCAGATACGCAGTATTTT	CASSLLAGVRADTQYF	TRBJ2-3	TRBV11-2	TRBD2	-
TGCGCCAGCAGTAAGAGGGCTAGCTCCTACGAGCAGTACTTC	CASSKRASSYEQYF	TRBJ2-7	TRBV10-1	-	-
TGTGCCAGCAGCAAACCGATACCCCCCGGCGCCGGACGTCAGGAGGGAGGGGGCTACACCTTC	CASSKPIPPGAGRQEGGGYTF	TRBJ1-2	TRBV21-1	-	-
TGCGCCAGCAGCTTGGCTACTAGCGGCGGGAGAGAGACCCAGTACTTC	CASSLATSGGRETQYF	TRBJ2-5	TRBV5-1	TRBD2	-
TGTGCCAGCAGCACGACAGGGGGAGGGACTGAAGCTTTCTTT	CASSTTGGGTEAFF	TRBJ1-1	TRBV7-3	TRBD1	few
TGTGCCATCAGGAGCGCTGGAGAGACCCAGTACTTC	CAIRSAGETQYF	TRBJ2-5	TRBV10-3	-	-
TGCGGCCAGCATATGGTATCCAACAGGGGTTCACAGCCCCAGCATTTT	CGQHMVSNRGSQPQHF	TRBJ1-5	TRBV5-1	TRBD1	-